The sample holds a few counts of the clone carrying this T cell receptor (beta chain). This specimen comes from a study of OX40 agonist ivuxolimab in advanced cancers. The repertoire was sequenced with immunoSEQ multiplex PCR; TCRdb's copy has only in-frame clones and lacks some. The sample lists 20,000 or so clones, 80% to 90% seen once, with under 40% in the top ten. The sequence came from an adult with an advanced solid tumor such as melanoma, head and neck, liver or kidney cancer. The specimen was CD4+ or CD8+ T cells sorted from blood, collected in a trial of the OX40 agonist ivuxolimab.

The chain's CDR3 is CASGQGPPYEQYF. The CDR3 nucleotides read TGTGCCAGTGGACAGGGACCTCCCTACGAGCAGTACTTC. This sequence joins TRBV19 and TRBJ2-7; the match to TRBD1 covers 8 bases. In germline, CDR1 is LNHDA, CDR2 SQIVND (reference sequence). This CDR3 has 13 residues. V shed 8 bases and J 2 bases; nucleotides not matched to a gene: 5.